This entry is about one T cell receptor (beta chain). This sample stems from a study of blood T cell repertoires in COVID-19. Across the whole study: The analysed material was cDNA or gDNA that came from T cells, B-cell-depleted T cells, or PBMCs.

Trimming at V came to 0 bases and at J to 2 bases, leaving 1 base not matched to a gene. The CDR3 runs to 15 residues. Germline lookup yields CDR1 SGDLS and CDR2 YYNGEE. Authors' methods: Estimated nucleated cell counts came from reference gene primer amplification. Sequenced by immunoSEQ multiplex PCR; TCRdb stores in-frame clones only, minus some. V and J calls and clone size come straight from that table; D and trimming were deduced from the DNA. The table shows 200,000 to 300,000 clones, with 75% to 90% occurring only once. The gene calls are TRBV9 and TRBJ2-1, with TRBD2 identical over 8 bases. The sequence derives from a woman aged 40 to 50 with acute or convalescent COVID-19. Sequenced sample: peripheral blood. This CDR3 is CASSVGAGAYNEQFF. DNA for the CDR3: TGTGCCAGCAGCGTAGGAGCGGGGGCCTACAATGAGCAGTTCTTC.